Shown below are 19 T cell receptor beta chains from a single sample sequenced in a study of STAT5B mutations in CD4+ large granular lymphocyte leukemia. Sequencing used immunoSEQ multiplex PCR; TCRdb keeps in-frame clones, though not all of them. The data hold roughly 24,000 clones, with 72% observed a single time. Sequencing used CD4+ T cells from blood buffy coats. Every receptor here comes from a human donor in good health.

With regard to this clone: Distinct nucleotide sequences in the sample also encode this CDR3. The chain joins TRBV11-2 to TRBJ1-6; D call uncertain. The V gene's germline CDR1 is SGHAT and CDR2 FQNNGV. The CDR3 contains 19 residues. V lost 0 bases and J lost 6, with 21 bases in between. The CDR3 DNA reads as TGTGCCAGCAGCTTAGATAGTGTGTACAGAGGATGGCGTAATTCACCCCTCCACTTT. Translated: CASSLDSVYRGWRNSPLHF.

The chain couples TRBV6-6 to TRBJ1-6, with D hard to call. The CDR3 is made up of 13 amino acids. The germline V and J ends were trimmed by 10 bases and 4 bases, with 11 bases remaining between them. Germline values: CDR1 MNHNY, CDR2 SVGAGI (reference sequence). The CDR3 DNA is TGTGCCACCGAATTGGGTTATAATTCACCCCTCCACTTT. It specifies CATELGYNSPLHF.

The rearrangement uses TRBV7-9 and TRBJ2-5, with a tentative D call TRBD1 (6 bases). V was pared by 6 bases and J by 2 bases, with 13 bases between. The CDR3 consists of 14 residues. Germline loops: CDR1 SEHNR, CDR2 FQNEAQ (reference sequence). The CDR3, as DNA: TGTGCCAGCAGGTACGGGACAACACAAGAGACCCAGTACTTC. Its protein is CASRYGTTQETQYF.

V gene TRBV4-2 combines with J gene TRBJ1-2, with 7 bases identical to TRBD1. The germline gives CDR1 LGHNA, CDR2 YNFKEQ. CDR3 length: 18 residues. The V segment lost 0 bases and the J segment 4 bases; nucleotides outside the gene matches: 14. This chain's CDR3 is CASSQDNGRQGGSYGYTF. For the CDR3, the DNA is TGTGCCAGCAGCCAAGATAACGGGCGGCAGGGGGGTAGCTATGGCTACACCTTC.

The chain links TRBV7-2 to TRBJ1-2; D is ambiguous. This CDR3 is 14 amino acids long. Germline V lookup: CDR1 SGHTA, CDR2 FQGNSA. Between the trimmed V and J ends, which lost 5 bases and 0 bases, there was a span of 10 bases. DNA for the CDR3: TGTGCCAGCAGCCCATGGGCAGCTAACTATGGCTACACCTTC. Residues: CASSPWAANYGYTF.

This clone occurred a few times. The chain carries TRBV7-2 and TRBJ1-6; D is perhaps TRBD1 (6 bases). The CDR3 consists of 13 residues. V dropped 2 bases and J dropped 10 bases, with 9 bases sitting between them. Germline CDR1 SGHTA, CDR2 FQGNSA. The CDR3 here is CASSLSGASPLHF. For the CDR3, the DNA is TGTGCCAGCAGCTTATCAGGGGCCTCACCCCTCCACTTT.

The chain joins TRBV18 to TRBJ1-3; no clear D. V dropped 0 bases and J dropped 2 bases, with 8 bases sitting between them. The CDR3 has 15 residues. In germline, CDR1 is KGHSH, CDR2 LQKENI. CDR3 protein: CASSPPSGPGNTIYF. Here the CDR3 DNA reads TGTGCCAGCTCACCACCGTCTGGGCCTGGAAACACCATATATTTT. Drawing the rest from reference TRBV18 and TRBJ1-3, the complete variable domain is NAGVMQNPRHLVRRRGQEARLRCSPMKGHSHVYWYRQLPEEGLKFMVYLQKENIIDESGMPKERFSAEFPKEGPSILRIQQVVRGDSAAYFCASSPPSGPGNTIYFGEGSWLTVV.

The gene calls are TRBV6-6 and TRBJ1-1; D gene unclear. The CDR3 totals 13 residues. CDR1 is MNHNY and CDR2 is SVGAGI in the germline V gene (reference sequence). The ends were cut back, 0 bases at V and 2 bases at J, with 4 bases in the middle. CDR3 DNA sequence: TGTGCCAGCAGTTACTCGAGTAACACTGAAGCTTTCTTT. Encoded protein: CASSYSSNTEAFF.

V and J are TRBV7-9 and TRBJ2-5, with D maybe TRBD1 (6 bases). The V gene's germline CDR1 is SEHNR and CDR2 FQNEAQ (reference sequence). This CDR3 has 15 amino acids. V lost 5 bases, J lost 0 bases, and 13 bases lay in between. The CDR3 region is CASSTNRDYQETQYF. CDR3 DNA sequence: TGTGCCAGCAGCACAAACAGGGATTACCAAGAGACCCAGTACTTC.

In this sample, this clone turned up once. The chain joins TRBV5-1 to TRBJ2-3; 7 bases match TRBD2. This CDR3 is built from 16 residues. V shed 4 bases, J shed 2 bases, and the junction held 10 bases outside the gene matches. Germline V gives CDR1 SGHRS, CDR2 YFSETQ. The CDR3 nucleotides read TGCGCCAGCAGCGAGTATGGGACTATGCCCACAGATACGCAGTATTTT. Translated, it gives CASSEYGTMPTDTQYF.

This clone appeared a single time. This chain joins TRBV4-3 and TRBJ2-7; D remains unclear. Germline CDR1 is LGHNA and CDR2 is YSLEER. Trimming removed 0 bases from V and 6 bases from J, with 9 bases in between. CDR3 length: 13 amino acids. CDR3 loop: CASSQDRSREQYF. The CDR3 coding sequence is TGCGCCAGCAGCCAAGACAGGTCTCGCGAGCAGTACTTC.

The chain couples TRBV7-3 to TRBJ2-1; D unresolved. Germline values: CDR1 SGHTA, CDR2 FQGTGA. The CDR3 sequence is 13 residues long. V gave up 2 bases and J gave up 4 bases, with 6 bases separating them. In DNA, the CDR3 is TGTGCCAGCAGCTTATACGAGTACAATGAGCAGTTCTTC. It codes for CASSLYEYNEQFF.

The rearrangement links TRBV5-4 to TRBJ2-6; D ambiguous. The CDR3 runs to 15 residues. CDR1 and CDR2 (germline): SGHNT, YYREEE (reference sequence). V dropped 0 bases and J dropped 2 bases, with 6 bases sitting between them. The CDR3 sequence is CASSLARTGANVLTF. As DNA, the CDR3 is TGTGCCAGCAGCTTGGCGAGAACTGGGGCCAACGTCCTGACTTTC.

The V gene is TRBV7-2, the J gene TRBJ2-1; 8 nucleotides match TRBD2. V lost 5 bases to trimming and J lost 9 bases; unmatched junction nucleotides: 12. Per germline, CDR1 SGHTA and CDR2 FQGNSA. This CDR3 is 15 amino acids long. The CDR3 region has the DNA TGTGCCAGCAGCATAACTCCGACTAGCGCGGGTGAGCAGTTCTTC. Its protein is CASSITPTSAGEQFF.

The chain carries TRBV7-9 and TRBJ1-2; D gene uncertain. This CDR3 region has 13 residues. In germline, CDR1 is SEHNR, CDR2 FQNEAQ (reference sequence). V shed 2 bases and J shed 8 bases, with 12 bases lying between them. The CDR3 protein is CASSLLQNYGYTF. CDR3 DNA sequence: TGTGCCAGCAGCTTATTACAGAATTACGGCTACACCTTC.

The chain carries TRBV4-3 and TRBJ1-2; TRBD1 matches at 7 bases. Per germline, CDR1 LGHNA and CDR2 YSLEER. The J segment lost 6 bases and the V segment lost 0 bases, leaving 7 bases of the junction unmatched. The CDR3 spans 15 residues. The CDR3 loop reads CASSQDPGQKNGYTF. The CDR3 coding sequence is TGCGCCAGCAGCCAAGATCCGGGACAGAAAAATGGCTACACCTTC.

The V gene is TRBV19, the J gene TRBJ1-2; unclear D gene. The germline CDR1 and CDR2 sequences are LNHDA and SQIVND (reference sequence). The CDR3 consists of 14 residues. V was pared by 1 base and J by 5 bases, with 11 bases between. The CDR3 reads CASSIGKTKYGYTF. The CDR3 DNA follows: TGTGCCAGTAGTATAGGAAAGACAAAGTATGGCTACACCTTC.

The chain couples TRBV5-4 to TRBJ1-2; TRBD1 matches 7 bases. V shed 4 bases and J 6 bases; nucleotides not matched to a gene: 9. Germline CDR1 and CDR2: SGHNT and YYREEE (reference sequence). CDR3 size: 14 residues. CDR3: CASSDRQGPNGYTF. CDR3 in DNA: TGTGCCAGCAGCGACAGACAGGGTCCGAATGGCTACACCTTC.

The chain carries TRBV6-1 and TRBJ2-1, with TRBD1 matching 11 bases. Losses at the gene ends were 4 bases for V and 9 bases for J; bases not matched to a gene: 5. The CDR3 contains 14 residues. Germline V gene lookup returns CDR1 MNHNS and CDR2 SASEGT. The CDR3 sequence is CASSGPGTGGEQFF. For the CDR3, the DNA is TGTGCCAGCAGTGGCCCTGGGACAGGGGGTGAGCAGTTCTTC.